The T cell receptor beta chain under discussion was sequenced for a study of T cells in Graves' hyperthyroidism and ophthalmopathy. Study at large: Peripheral blood collection took place at initial diagnosis, before any treatment.

The CDR3 is made up of 15 amino acids. CDR1 and CDR2 (germline): SGHTA, FQGNSA. Between the trimmed V and J ends, which lost 4 bases and 10 bases, there was a span of 17 bases. The study defined stable Graves' hyperthyroidism as no ophthalmopathy progression within 18 months. Those with hyperthyroidism were 18 to 65 years old, newly diagnosed, and ill for under 2 months. Patients were excluded because of uncontrolled infection, other autoimmune disease, pregnancy or lactation. The investigators amplified TCR beta CDR3 regions from RNA transcripts. RT-PCR in the first round (using the HTBI primer set) targeted the TCR CDR3. TCRdb re-called the multiplex PCR reads with MiXCR, one entry per CDR3 protein. The repertoire holds around 700,000 distinct CDR3 sequences, over 35% seen once, with less than 40% in the top ten.

V is TRBV7-2 and J is TRBJ1-6, with TRBD1 as a possible D gene (6 bases). The source of this sequence is a woman aged 40 to 49 with Graves' hyperthyroidism. The sample comprised blood. CDR3 in DNA: TGTGCCAGCAGCTACATGATGCGGGACAAATCACCCCTCCACTTT. It codes for CASSYMMRDKSPLHF.